The 18 T cell receptor beta chains below were found in one sample sequenced in a study of cytomegalovirus exposure and HLA in healthy donors. Use of 60 Vbeta and 13 Jbeta primers characterized the PCR. The method was immunoSEQ multiplex PCR; TCRdb's version includes in-frame clones alone and lacks a portion of them. Of approximately 300,000 clones listed, approximately 84% were seen once; the top ten hold 2% to 2.5%. Sample: PBMCs. The source of these receptors is a woman in her 40s in good health and CMV-seropositive.

This clone was observed a few times. The rearrangement uses TRBV7-6 and TRBJ2-1; TRBD2 agrees at 13 bases. CDR1 is SGHVS and CDR2 is FNYEAQ in the germline V gene. The V segment lost 1 base and the J segment 9 bases; nucleotides outside the gene matches: 9. The CDR3 has 17 residues. The CDR3 protein is CASSLDPLAGGVGEQFF. CDR3 coding DNA: TGTGCCAGCAGCTTAGACCCACTAGCGGGAGGGGTTGGTGAGCAGTTCTTC.

The rearrangement joins TRBV29-1 to TRBJ1-1; TRBD1 agrees at 9 bases. CDR3 size: 14 residues. CDR1 is SQVTM, CDR2 ANQGSEA, per germline. The J segment lost 5 bases and the V segment lost 6 bases, leaving 10 bases of the junction unmatched. This chain's CDR3 is CSVQWDRAETEAFF. CDR3 bases: TGCAGCGTCCAATGGGACAGGGCAGAAACTGAAGCTTTCTTT.

This clone was recorded once. The J gene is TRBJ2-7, the V gene TRBV5-1, with unresolved D. The CDR3 is 12 residues long. The V and J ends lost 0 bases and 3 bases respectively, with 4 bases between them. The germline V gene encodes CDR1 SGHRS and CDR2 YFSETQ. CDR3 region: CASSLGVYEQYF. CDR3 DNA: TGCGCCAGCAGCTTGGGAGTCTACGAGCAGTACTTC.

The chain uses TRBV18 and TRBJ2-2; D unclear. Germline CDR1 reads KGHSH; CDR2 reads LQKENI. CDR3 size: 14 residues. Trimming shortened V by 6 bases and J by 0 bases, and 8 bases separated the two germline ends. CDR3 region: CASSTAANTGELFF. The CDR3 coding sequence is TGTGCCAGCTCCACAGCCGCGAACACCGGGGAGCTGTTTTTT.

The rearrangement joins TRBV5-5 to TRBJ1-2; 8 bases map to TRBD1. CDR3 length: 14 amino acids. With 5 bases clipped from V and 2 bases from J, the junction kept 5 bases outside the gene matches. Germline-derived CDR1 and CDR2 are SGHKS and YYEKEE (reference sequence). In DNA form, the CDR3 reads TGTGCCAGCAGTTCGGACAGGGTGAACTATGGCTACACCTTC. It translates to CASSSDRVNYGYTF.

The gene calls are TRBV5-1 and TRBJ2-1; 7 bases are shared with TRBD2. Germline CDR1 and CDR2: SGHRS and YFSETQ. CDR3 length: 14 amino acids. V lost 0 bases to trimming and J lost 7 bases; unmatched junction nucleotides: 4. As DNA, the CDR3 is TGCGCCAGCAGCTTGGCCTGGGGGGGGAATGAGCAGTTCTTC. Protein product: CASSLAWGGNEQFF. The full variable domain, with the rest looked up from reference TRBV5-1 and TRBJ2-1, is KAGVTQTPRYLIKTRGQQVTLSCSPISGHRSVSWYQQTPGQGLQFLFEYFSETQRNKGNFPGRFSGRQFSNSRSEMNVSTLELGDSALYLCASSLAWGGNEQFFGPGTRLTVL.

V usage is TRBV9 and J usage is TRBJ2-5, with a possible D match to TRBD2 (6 bases). The CDR3 is made up of 17 amino acids. V lost 3 bases and J lost 5, with 23 bases in between. Germline V gene data show CDR1 as SGDLS and CDR2 as YYNGEE. The CDR3 spells CASSGLRDSRSTETQYF. CDR3 nucleotides: TGTGCCAGCAGCGGCCTCCGGGACTCACGAAGTACGGAGACCCAGTACTTC.

The V call is TRBV28, the J call TRBJ1-5; TRBD1 agrees at 12 bases. From germline, CDR1 is MDHEN and CDR2 SYDVKM. After removal of 5 bases from V and 2 bases from J, the junction contained 4 bases not matched to a gene. The CDR3 runs 16 residues. The CDR3 DNA is TGTGCCAGCAGTGGAGGGACAGGGGGCGGCAATCAGCCCCAGCATTTT. Amino acids: CASSGGTGGGNQPQHF.

The gene calls are TRBV29-1 and TRBJ2-7, with 7 bases aligning to TRBD1. CDR3 length: 13 residues. Germline loops: CDR1 SQVTM, CDR2 ANQGSEA. The V and J ends lost 6 bases and 2 bases, in that order; junction bases with no gene match: 7. CDR3 DNA: TGCAGCGTGTCCCCTGGACAGGCCTACGAGCAGTACTTC. Translated, it gives CSVSPGQAYEQYF.

This rearrangement joins TRBV4-2 to TRBJ2-7; TRBD1 aligns across 9 bases. Germline V gene sequence: CDR1 LGHNA, CDR2 YNFKEQ. Trimming took 0 bases from V and 3 from J; bases not matched to a gene: 3. The CDR3 runs to 15 residues. The CDR3 sequence is CASSQEGQGFYEQYF. In nucleotides, the CDR3 is TGTGCCAGCAGCCAAGAGGGACAGGGCTTCTACGAGCAGTACTTC.

The chain carries TRBV6-6 and TRBJ2-7, with 8 bases matching TRBD1. Trimming took 5 bases from V and 2 from J; bases not matched to a gene: 5. The germline V gene encodes CDR1 MNHNY and CDR2 SVGAGI (reference sequence). CDR3 length: 14 residues. DNA for the CDR3: TGTGCCAGCAGTCTGACAGGGGAGACCTACGAGCAGTACTTC. Translated: CASSLTGETYEQYF.

The chain carries TRBV28 and TRBJ1-3; 7 bases fit TRBD1. This CDR3 is 14 amino acids long. J lost 4 bases, V lost 3 bases, and 3 bases had no gene match. Germline V lookup: CDR1 MDHEN, CDR2 SYDVKM. The CDR3 DNA sequence: TGTGCCAGCAGTTTGGAAGGGGGCGGAAACACCATATATTTT. Translated, it gives CASSLEGGGNTIYF.

This chain links TRBV5-8 with TRBJ2-3; 7 nucleotides match TRBD1. The CDR3 runs 15 residues. J lost 1 base, V lost 4 bases, and 6 bases had no gene match. Germline V gives CDR1 SGHTS, CDR2 YDEGEE. CDR3 DNA: TGTGCCAGCAGCCATGGGACAGCCGGCACAGATACGCAGTATTTT. This encodes CASSHGTAGTDTQYF.

The chain links TRBV6-5 to TRBJ2-1; 10 bases fit TRBD2. CDR3 length: 14 residues. The V segment lost 6 bases and the J segment 6 bases; nucleotides outside the gene matches: 5. Per germline, CDR1 MNHEY and CDR2 SVGAGI. The CDR3 sequence is CASREGLAINEQFF. For the CDR3, the DNA is TGTGCCAGCAGGGAGGGACTAGCGATCAATGAGCAGTTCTTC.

CDR3 protein: CASSQERQRGSVGEQYF. The CDR3 region has the DNA TGTGCCAGCAGCCAAGAGCGGCAGCGGGGCTCGGTCGGCGAGCAGTACTTC. The gene calls are TRBV4-2 and TRBJ2-7, with 7 bases identical to TRBD2. V shed 0 bases and J 6 bases; nucleotides not matched to a gene: 14. Germline CDR1 LGHNA, CDR2 YNFKEQ. This CDR3 region has 17 residues.

The chain is built from TRBV9 and TRBJ2-1; 8 nucleotides align to TRBD2. J gave up 5 bases and V 2 bases, and 9 bases lay outside the gene matches. CDR1 and CDR2 (germline): SGDLS, YYNGEE. The CDR3 loop spans 16 amino acids. The CDR3: CASSVEPGGSDNEQFF. CDR3 nucleotide sequence: TGTGCCAGCAGCGTTGAGCCGGGGGGGTCGGACAATGAGCAGTTCTTC. Looking up the rest from reference TRBV9 and TRBJ2-1 gives the full variable domain: DSGVTQTPKHLITATGQRVTLRCSPRSGDLSVYWYQQSLDQGLQFLIQYYNGEERAKGNILERFSAQQFPDLHSELNLSSLELGDSALYFCASSVEPGGSDNEQFFGPGTRLTVL.

The V and J genes are TRBV5-1 and TRBJ2-1; D is possibly TRBD2 (5 bases). V lost 4 bases to trimming and J lost 0 bases, with 8 bases between them. From germline, CDR1 is SGHRS and CDR2 YFSETQ. CDR3 length: 14 residues. CDR3 in DNA: TGCGCCAGCAGCGAGGGTAGCTCCTACAATGAGCAGTTCTTC. Translation: CASSEGSSYNEQFF.

The chain links TRBV6-6 to TRBJ2-3, with D tentatively TRBD1 (6 bases). Trimming removed 2 bases from V and 2 bases from J, with 11 bases in between. Germline V gene lookup returns CDR1 MNHNY and CDR2 SVGAGI (reference sequence). CDR3 size: 15 residues. In DNA, the CDR3 is TGTGCCAGCAGTTACGACAGGACTTACACAGATACGCAGTATTTT. It translates to CASSYDRTYTDTQYF.